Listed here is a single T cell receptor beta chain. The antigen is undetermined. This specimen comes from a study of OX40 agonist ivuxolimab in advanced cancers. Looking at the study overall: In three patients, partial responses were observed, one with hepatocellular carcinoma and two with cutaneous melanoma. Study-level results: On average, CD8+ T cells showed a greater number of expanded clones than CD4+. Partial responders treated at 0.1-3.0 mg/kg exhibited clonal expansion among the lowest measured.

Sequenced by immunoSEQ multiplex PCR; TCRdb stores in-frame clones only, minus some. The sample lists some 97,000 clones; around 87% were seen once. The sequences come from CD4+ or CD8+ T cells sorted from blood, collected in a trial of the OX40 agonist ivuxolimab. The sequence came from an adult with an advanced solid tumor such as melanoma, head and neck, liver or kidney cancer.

CDR3 nucleotide sequence: TGTGCCAGCAGTTACAGGGGGCCCCCAGATACGCAGTATTTT. The encoded protein is CASSYRGPPDTQYF. The chain joins TRBV27 to TRBJ2-3, with 9 nucleotides matching TRBD1. The V gene end was trimmed by 4 bases and the J gene end by 4 bases; junction bases not matched to a gene: 3. The CDR3 extends over 14 amino acids. The germline V gene encodes CDR1 MNHEY and CDR2 SMNVEV (reference sequence).